The 7 T cell receptor beta chains presented below share a single source sample, sequenced in a study of OX40 agonist ivuxolimab in advanced cancers. Produced via immunoSEQ multiplex PCR; TCRdb's table is partial and in-frame only. Of 60,000 to 75,000 clones detected, roughly 88% appear once; the ten largest clones hold roughly 5%. The sequencing used CD4+ or CD8+ T cells sorted from blood, collected in a trial of the OX40 agonist ivuxolimab. The receptors originated from an adult with an advanced solid tumor such as melanoma, head and neck, liver or kidney cancer.

CDR3 coding DNA: TGTGCCAGCAGCTTTAACAGGGGGACAGGACTTGAAAAACTGTTTTTT. This sequence encodes CASSFNRGTGLEKLFF. V gene TRBV5-6 combines with J gene TRBJ1-4; 8 nucleotides line up with TRBD1. The CDR3 is 16 residues long. Germline lookup yields CDR1 SGHDT and CDR2 YYEEEE. J lost 7 bases, V lost 2 bases, and 10 bases had no gene match.

In its sample, this clone was seen once. The rearrangement links TRBV25-1 to TRBJ1-1, with D perhaps TRBD1 (5 bases). CDR1 is MGHDK, CDR2 SYGVNS, per germline. Trimming removed 7 bases at V and 0 bases at J, with 12 bases between. The length of the CDR3 is 14 residues. The CDR3 DNA reads TGTGCCAGCAAGCGGGGGGGAATGAACACTGAAGCTTTCTTT. This translates into CASKRGGMNTEAFF.

This clone was observed a single time. J is TRBJ2-1 and V is TRBV12-5; 13 nucleotides align to TRBD2. CDR1 and CDR2 (germline): LGHNT, FRNRAP. The CDR3 loop spans 16 amino acids. The junction had 9 bases not matched to a gene; V was cut back by 5 bases and J by 8 bases. CDR3 amino acids: CASGTMGLAGKHEQFF. CDR3 DNA: TGTGCTAGTGGTACCATGGGACTAGCGGGAAAGCATGAGCAGTTCTTC.

The chain couples TRBV9 to TRBJ1-2, with 9 bases matching TRBD1. The CDR3 has 14 amino acids. The ends lost 9 bases at V and 4 bases at J; junction bases unmatched: 10. Germline V gene sequence: CDR1 SGDLS, CDR2 YYNGEE. The CDR3 is CATTKGQGSYGYTF. The CDR3 DNA follows: TGTGCCACCACGAAAGGACAGGGGAGCTATGGCTACACCTTC.

The chain carries TRBV6-5 and TRBJ1-5; no clear D. Germline CDR1 reads MNHEY; CDR2 reads SVGAGI. Trimming removed 5 bases from V and 1 base from J, with 9 bases in between. This CDR3 has 14 residues. The CDR3 reads CASSVEGSNQPQHF. CDR3 DNA: TGTGCCAGCAGTGTCGAGGGAAGCAATCAGCCCCAGCATTTT.

The chain is built from TRBV19 and TRBJ1-2; a possible D gene is TRBD1 (6 bases). The V gene lost 5 bases and the J gene lost 5 bases, with 21 bases spanning the gap. Germline CDR1 reads LNHDA; CDR2 reads SQIVND (reference sequence). The CDR3 covers 16 residues. The CDR3 nucleotides read TGTGCCAGTAGTCGATGGGTTCAGGGGAACAGTTATGGCTACACCTTC. This codes for CASSRWVQGNSYGYTF. The entire variable domain, with the rest obtained from reference TRBV19 and TRBJ1-2, is as follows: DGGITQSPKYLFRKEGQNVTLSCEQNLNHDAMYWYRQDPGQGLRLIYYSQIVNDFQKGDIAEGYSVSREKKESFPLTVTSAQKNPTAFYLCASSRWVQGNSYGYTFGSGTRLTVV.

J is TRBJ2-5 and V is TRBV7-2; 7 bases are a match to TRBD1. The J segment lost 5 bases and the V segment lost 0 bases, leaving 6 bases of the junction unmatched. The CDR3 is 15 amino acids. Germline CDR1 SGHTA, CDR2 FQGNSA. The CDR3 DNA reads TGTGCCAGCAGCTTAGCCGGGACAGTGAAGGAGACCCAGTACTTC. Translated: CASSLAGTVKETQYF.